One sample yielded the 2 T cell receptor beta chains listed below, sequenced in a study of PD-1 blockade in classical Hodgkin lymphoma. TCRdb's table, derived via immunoSEQ multiplex PCR, lists solely in-frame clones and lacks some. In the table there are about 13,000 clones, 75% to 90% of which are singletons. Every single patient, without exception, relapsed after autologous stem cell transplantation, and brentuximab vedotin exposure varied. Researchers used magnetic negative selection to pull out pure CD4+ T cells from thawed PBMCs. This specimen consisted of CD4+ T cells from blood, obtained at baseline. These TCRs come from a human donor with classical Hodgkin lymphoma.

The chain is built from TRBV10-3 and TRBJ2-7, with D perhaps TRBD1 (6 bases). V lost 10 bases to trimming and J lost 5 bases, with 18 bases between them. The CDR3 sequence is 13 residues long. Per the germline V gene, CDR1 is ENHRY and CDR2 is SYGVKD. The CDR3 sequence is CATGTLDHHEQYF. In DNA, the CDR3 is TGTGCCACCGGGACACTCGACCACCACGAGCAGTACTTC.

The V gene is TRBV5-4, the J gene TRBJ2-7; TRBD1 matches at 7 bases. The CDR3 is 14 residues long. Trimming removed 0 bases from V and 9 bases from J; junction bases left unmatched: 9. Germline V gene data show CDR1 as SGHNT and CDR2 as YYREEE (reference sequence). The CDR3 protein is CASSLEGTVRAQYF. The CDR3 coding sequence is TGTGCCAGCAGCTTGGAGGGGACAGTAAGGGCGCAGTACTTC.